These 24 T cell receptor beta chains were sequenced from one sample in a study of blood T cell repertoires in COVID-19. Produced via immunoSEQ multiplex PCR; TCRdb's table is partial and in-frame only. The table lists approximately 130,000 clones, roughly 69% of them singletons. The material sequenced was peripheral blood. Receptor source: an older woman with acute or convalescent COVID-19.

The chain employs TRBV19 and TRBJ2-1, with 8 bases identical to TRBD2. Germline V gene data show CDR1 as LNHDA and CDR2 as SQIVND (reference sequence). The V and J ends lost 6 bases and 3 bases, in that order; junction bases with no gene match: 7. This CDR3 spans 15 amino acids. The CDR3 sequence is CASSFSGLDYNEQFF. The CDR3 nucleotides read TGTGCCAGTAGCTTCTCGGGACTAGACTACAATGAGCAGTTCTTC.

This rearrangement joins TRBV5-1 to TRBJ2-7, with 12 bases that match TRBD2. Per the germline V gene, CDR1 is SGHRS and CDR2 is YFSETQ. The CDR3 has 15 residues. Trimming removed 4 bases from V and 4 bases from J; junction bases left unmatched: 6. The chain's CDR3 is CASSDGLAGPYEQYF. The CDR3 DNA reads as TGCGCCAGCAGCGACGGACTAGCGGGACCATACGAGCAGTACTTC.

V usage is TRBV28 and J usage is TRBJ1-1; no clear D gene. This CDR3 is 14 amino acids long. Trimming removed 3 bases from V and 3 bases from J, with 11 bases in between. Germline V gene sequence: CDR1 MDHEN, CDR2 SYDVKM. The CDR3 region has the DNA TGTGCCAGCAGTTTCGGGAGGTGGGACACTGAAGCTTTCTTT. Translating gives CASSFGRWDTEAFF.

The chain carries TRBV5-1 and TRBJ2-1; weak D call: TRBD2 (6 bases). V shed 0 bases and J shed 0 bases, with 13 bases lying between them. Germline CDR1 reads SGHRS; CDR2 reads YFSETQ. The CDR3 loop spans 17 amino acids. For the CDR3, the DNA is TGCGCCAGCAGCTTGGCCAGGCTAGCGAGCTCCTACAATGAGCAGTTCTTC. This translates into CASSLARLASSYNEQFF.

The V gene is TRBV28, the J gene TRBJ1-4; unclear D gene. The CDR3 loop spans 12 amino acids. The germline V and J ends were trimmed by 7 bases and 0 bases, with 3 bases remaining between them. Germline V lookup: CDR1 MDHEN, CDR2 SYDVKM. The CDR3 sequence is CASTSTNEKLFF. In DNA form, the CDR3 reads TGTGCCAGCACATCAACTAATGAAAAACTGTTTTTT. Full variable domain (missing parts from reference TRBV28 and TRBJ1-4): DVKVTQSSRYLVKRTGEKVFLECVQDMDHENMFWYRQDPGLGLRLIYFSYDVKMKEKGDIPEGYSVSREKKERFSLILESASTNQTSMYLCASTSTNEKLFFGSGTQLSVL.

The rearrangement joins TRBV19 to TRBJ2-7; TRBD2 agrees at 11 bases. The CDR3 spans 14 residues. V was clipped by 5 bases and J by 3 bases; unmatched bases: 3. Germline V gives CDR1 LNHDA, CDR2 SQIVND (reference sequence). As DNA, the CDR3 is TGTGCCAGTAGTCCCGGGACTAGCGGCTACGAGCAGTACTTC. Translating gives CASSPGTSGYEQYF.

The gene calls are TRBV6-5 and TRBJ2-5; 7 positions match TRBD2. V shed 2 bases, J shed 2 bases, and the junction held 5 bases outside the gene matches. The CDR3 runs 15 residues. Germline values: CDR1 MNHEY, CDR2 SVGAGI. The chain's CDR3 is CASSYTLARQETQYF. The CDR3 bases are TGTGCCAGCAGTTACACACTAGCGCGACAAGAGACCCAGTACTTC.

With respect to this clone: The identical CDR3 is also encoded by other nucleotide sequences in the sample. The chain joins TRBV5-1 to TRBJ2-3; D ambiguous. Germline CDR1 and CDR2: SGHRS and YFSETQ. The CDR3 has 15 amino acids. V lost 0 bases to trimming and J lost 2 bases, with 10 bases between them. CDR3 sequence reads: CASSLEAKYTDTQYF. CDR3 DNA: TGCGCCAGCAGCTTGGAAGCGAAATACACAGATACGCAGTATTTT.

The chain has TRBV10-1 and TRBJ1-6; D perhaps matches TRBD1 (5 bases). The CDR3 loop spans 13 amino acids. From germline, CDR1 is WNHNN and CDR2 SYGVQD (reference sequence). V was pared by 4 bases and J by 10 bases, with 11 bases between. The CDR3 loop reads CASSVQGNSPLHF. The CDR3 nucleotides are TGCGCCAGCAGTGTCCAGGGCAACTCACCCCTCCACTTT.

The rearrangement links TRBV4-2 to TRBJ1-1; a weak D match, TRBD1 (6 bases). Trimming left V 0 bases short and J 0 bases short, with 8 bases between. From germline, CDR1 is LGHNA and CDR2 YNFKEQ. This CDR3 has 15 residues. The CDR3 here is CASSQEWDMNTEAFF. CDR3 DNA sequence: TGTGCCAGCAGCCAAGAATGGGACATGAACACTGAAGCTTTCTTT.

The rearrangement links TRBV5-1 to TRBJ2-1; 9 bases map to TRBD1. The CDR3 totals 17 residues. The trim removed 4 bases at V and 6 bases at J, leaving 14 bases unmatched. Germline lookup yields CDR1 SGHRS and CDR2 YFSETQ. CDR3 sequence reads: CASSPNVQGAPPNEQFF. DNA of the CDR3: TGCGCCAGCAGCCCTAATGTACAGGGGGCGCCCCCCAATGAGCAGTTCTTC.

The chain combines TRBV27 with TRBJ2-7; perhaps TRBD1 as D (6 bases). CDR1 is MNHEY, CDR2 SMNVEV, per germline (reference sequence). Between the trimmed V and J ends, which lost 3 bases and 3 bases, there was a span of 12 bases. This CDR3 comprises 14 residues. DNA of the CDR3: TGTGCCAGCAGTTTGGGGGCTAGGGACTACGAGCAGTACTTC. As protein: CASSLGARDYEQYF.

This chain links TRBV7-2 with TRBJ2-1, with 12 positions matching TRBD2. The CDR3 runs 16 residues. Germline V gene sequence: CDR1 SGHTA, CDR2 FQGNSA. With V trimmed by 0 bases and J by 10 bases, 7 bases remained unmatched. CDR3 sequence (DNA): TGTGCCAGCAGCTTAGCCCTAGCGGGGGGGCCAAACGAGCAGTTCTTC. This sequence encodes CASSLALAGGPNEQFF.

The J gene is TRBJ2-7, the V gene TRBV7-9; 9 positions agree with TRBD1. CDR3 length: 14 amino acids. Germline V lookup: CDR1 SEHNR, CDR2 FQNEAQ (reference sequence). V was pared by 8 bases and J by 1 base, with 6 bases of the junction left unmatched. CDR3 region: CASDRTGVSYEQYF. CDR3 in DNA: TGTGCCAGCGACAGGACAGGGGTTTCCTACGAGCAGTACTTC. The entire variable domain, with the rest obtained from reference TRBV7-9 and TRBJ2-7, is as follows: DTGVSQNPRHKITKRGQNVTFRCDPISEHNRLYWYRQTLGQGPEFLTYFQNEAQLEKSRLLSDRFSAERPKGSFSTLEIQRTEQGDSAMYLCASDRTGVSYEQYFGPGTRLTVT.

This clone was detected only a few times. The rearrangement links TRBV13 to TRBJ2-7, with D perhaps matching TRBD1 (6 bases). Germline loops: CDR1 PRHDT, CDR2 FYEKMQ (reference sequence). Trimming stripped 5 bases from V and 1 base from J, with 15 bases between. This CDR3 region has 15 residues. CDR3 in DNA: TGTGCCAGCAGCCAACAGGGCCGGGCATCCTACGAGCAGTACTTC. Protein product: CASSQQGRASYEQYF.

The V call is TRBV6-5, the J call TRBJ2-3; 7 positions match TRBD2. The CDR3 contains 15 residues. Germline CDR1 MNHEY, CDR2 SVGAGI. With V trimmed by 4 bases and J by 0 bases, 4 bases remained unmatched. CDR3: CASSLSGGSTDTQYF. For the CDR3, the DNA is TGTGCCAGCAGTTTATCGGGGGGTAGCACAGATACGCAGTATTTT.

The chain is built from TRBV7-2 and TRBJ2-5; 8 bases map to TRBD2. The CDR3 extends over 13 amino acids. The germline gives CDR1 SGHTA, CDR2 FQGNSA. V lost 8 bases and J lost 5; bases outside the gene matches: 7. This chain's CDR3 is CASAGGPSETQYF. The DNA for the CDR3 is TGTGCCAGCGCGGGGGGCCCTTCGGAGACCCAGTACTTC.

The chain uses TRBV19 and TRBJ2-2; the D gene is possibly TRBD1 (5 bases). Germline V CDR1 and CDR2: LNHDA, SQIVND (reference sequence). The CDR3 length is 15 residues. The V and J ends lost 5 bases and 1 base respectively, with 11 bases between them. CDR3 residues: CASSSPGQNTGELFF. The CDR3 DNA reads TGTGCCAGTAGTTCGCCCGGACAGAACACCGGGGAGCTGTTTTTT.

This clone was counted a few times. The chain uses TRBV2 and TRBJ2-1; possible D gene TRBD2, 7 bases. CDR3 length: 13 amino acids. The V end lost 6 bases, the J end lost 5 bases, and 11 bases lay between the germline ends. Per the germline V gene, CDR1 is SNHLY and CDR2 is FYNNEI. The CDR3 nucleotides read TGTGCCAGCAGGCGGGGGCCAAACAATGAGCAGTTCTTC. Translation gives CASRRGPNNEQFF.

CDR3 in DNA: TGTGCCCTCATGGAGGACCGGTACGAGCAGTACTTC. Its translation: CALMEDRYEQYF. This chain connects TRBV6-5 to TRBJ2-7; TRBD2 is a possible D gene (5 bases). The CDR3 is made up of 12 amino acids. Per the germline V gene, CDR1 is MNHEY and CDR2 is SVGAGI. V was cut by 11 bases and J by 4 bases, with 15 bases left in between.

The chain has TRBV4-2 and TRBJ1-1, with no clear D. Trimming took 4 bases from V and 1 from J, leaving 16 bases between them. Germline CDR1 LGHNA, CDR2 YNFKEQ. This CDR3 is built from 16 residues. CDR3 bases: TGTGCCAGCAGCCCATGGAGTGGGTCTGGGAACACTGAAGCTTTCTTT. It encodes CASSPWSGSGNTEAFF.

A few counts support this clone. The chain has TRBV9 and TRBJ1-4; 9 bases agree with TRBD1. V was pared by 0 bases and J by 3 bases, with 0 bases of the junction left unmatched. The CDR3 is 15 residues long. In germline, CDR1 is SGDLS, CDR2 YYNGEE. The CDR3 coding sequence is TGTGCCAGCAGCGTAGGGACAGGGGCTAATGAAAAACTGTTTTTT. It yields the protein CASSVGTGANEKLFF.

The chain has TRBV25-1 and TRBJ2-2; 9 nucleotides match TRBD2. This CDR3 contains 14 residues. Germline V gene lookup returns CDR1 MGHDK and CDR2 SYGVNS. With V trimmed by 2 bases and J by 15 bases, 10 bases remained unmatched. The CDR3 loop is CASSEPGLAPEMFF. The CDR3 bases are TGTGCCAGCAGTGAACCGGGACTAGCACCTGAAATGTTTTTT.

DNA of the CDR3: TGTGCCAGCAGCTTAGTTGGGACAGGAACGCTCCAAGAGACCCAGTACTTC. Amino acid sequence: CASSLVGTGTLQETQYF. This chain links TRBV7-6 with TRBJ2-5, with 8 bases matching TRBD1. The junction had 8 bases not matched to a gene; V was cut back by 1 base and J by 1 base. This CDR3 comprises 17 residues. Per the germline V gene, CDR1 is SGHVS and CDR2 is FNYEAQ.